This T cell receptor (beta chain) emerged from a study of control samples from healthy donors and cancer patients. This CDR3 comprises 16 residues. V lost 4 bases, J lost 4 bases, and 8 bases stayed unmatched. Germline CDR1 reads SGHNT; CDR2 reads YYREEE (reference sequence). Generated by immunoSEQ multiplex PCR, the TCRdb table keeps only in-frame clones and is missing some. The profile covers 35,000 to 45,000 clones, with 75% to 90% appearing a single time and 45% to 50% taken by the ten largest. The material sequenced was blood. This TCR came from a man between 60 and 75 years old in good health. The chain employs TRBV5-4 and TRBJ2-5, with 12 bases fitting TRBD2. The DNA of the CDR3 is TGTGCCAGCAGCGCAAGACTAGCGGGAGCGTCAGAGACCCAGTACTTC. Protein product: CASSARLAGASETQYF.